This TCR beta chain was sequenced in a study of shared clonotypes between healthy human individuals. Study-level findings and limits: Larger estimated richness was generally recorded for naive subsets relative to memory subsets. Rarefaction exposed incomplete sorted-subset sequencing despite large depth.

With respect to this clone: Its cognate antigen is unknown.

The germline CDR1 and CDR2 sequences are MNHEY and SVGAGI. Deletions cut 4 bases from V and 5 bases from J, with 11 bases between. The CDR3 consists of 13 residues. Assay: immunoSEQ multiplex PCR; the TCRdb copy retains only in-frame clones and omits some. The table lists a few million clones, roughly nine tenths of them singletons. The sequencing input was naive CD4+ T cells sorted from blood. As for subset: CD45RA+ positively selected. The chain employs TRBV6-5 and TRBJ2-5; no clear D gene. This clonotype was sampled from a man aged 18 to 30 in good health. The CDR3 is CASSSGRWETQYF. The CDR3 DNA reads as TGTGCCAGCAGTTCTGGACGGTGGGAGACCCAGTACTTC.